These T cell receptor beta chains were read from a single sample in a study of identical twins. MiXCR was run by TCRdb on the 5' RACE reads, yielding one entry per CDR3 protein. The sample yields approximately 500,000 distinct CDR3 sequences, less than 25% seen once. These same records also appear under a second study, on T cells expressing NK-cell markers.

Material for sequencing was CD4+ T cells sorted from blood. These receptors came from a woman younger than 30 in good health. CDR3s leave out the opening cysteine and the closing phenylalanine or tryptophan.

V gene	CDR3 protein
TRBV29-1	SVEDPGLAIDTQY
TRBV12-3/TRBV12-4	ASRARTSDYNEQF
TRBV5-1	ASSLTGTTGELF
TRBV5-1	ASRPSPTEDTQY
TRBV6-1	ASSEAGQGFTEAF
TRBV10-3	AISSGLDNYEQY
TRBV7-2	ASSSNNRGTQY
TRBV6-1	ASSIPTSSNEQF
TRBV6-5	ASSSPEGLNTEAF
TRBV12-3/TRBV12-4	ASRLRLAGGGEQF
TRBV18	ASSPTGNDGYT
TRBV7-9	ASSWVGDRGRNEQF
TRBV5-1	ASSFPGRSSGANVLT
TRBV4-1	ASSQLLAPNTGELF
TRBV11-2	ASSYLATSGRGTGREY
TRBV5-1	ASSLERVTNEQF
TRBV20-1	SARSGTGELF
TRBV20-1	SARDGTGVAEAF
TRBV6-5	ASSLTEGTQY
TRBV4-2	ASSQEAGDTQY
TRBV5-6	ASSLFSREWGKNIQY
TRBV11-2	ASSPMGREETQY
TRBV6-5	ASSSSTDEQY
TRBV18	ASSPGQGRETQY
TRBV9	ASSARSGLAGAVELF
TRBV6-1	ASRSTELAKNIQY
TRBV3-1	ASRQSDRGRGYEQY
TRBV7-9	ASSLGGKNEQF
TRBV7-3	ASSLTRDAYNEQF
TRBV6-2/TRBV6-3	ASSDRQEAF
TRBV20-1	SARDWPAGGVQETQY
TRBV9	ASGRTSGRASYNEQF
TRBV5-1	ASSLEGPGDTQY
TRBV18	ASSRKPGQASYEQY
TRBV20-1	SASSGREAQY
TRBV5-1	ASSPDRGVYEQY
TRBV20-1	SAPHGDTQY
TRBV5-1	ASSSGGPSTGELF
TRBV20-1	SALRPSGRPDTQY
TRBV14	ASSQLKGTGTFAGELF
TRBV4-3	ASSQEGGTHEQF
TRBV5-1	ASSPNTPENSYEQY
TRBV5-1	ASSFSPGDTEAF
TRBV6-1	ASHPRREYSDEQF